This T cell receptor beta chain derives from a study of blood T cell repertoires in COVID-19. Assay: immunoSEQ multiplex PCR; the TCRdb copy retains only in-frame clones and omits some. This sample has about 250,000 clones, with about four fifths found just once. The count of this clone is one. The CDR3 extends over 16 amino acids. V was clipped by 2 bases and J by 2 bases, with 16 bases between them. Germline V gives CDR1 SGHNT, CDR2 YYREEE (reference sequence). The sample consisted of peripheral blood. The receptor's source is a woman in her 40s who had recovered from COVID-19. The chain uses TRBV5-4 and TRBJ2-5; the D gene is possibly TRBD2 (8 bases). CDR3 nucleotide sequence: TGTGCCAGCAGCTTCGGGGGGGACAGTTTACAAGAGACCCAGTACTTC. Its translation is CASSFGGDSLQETQYF.